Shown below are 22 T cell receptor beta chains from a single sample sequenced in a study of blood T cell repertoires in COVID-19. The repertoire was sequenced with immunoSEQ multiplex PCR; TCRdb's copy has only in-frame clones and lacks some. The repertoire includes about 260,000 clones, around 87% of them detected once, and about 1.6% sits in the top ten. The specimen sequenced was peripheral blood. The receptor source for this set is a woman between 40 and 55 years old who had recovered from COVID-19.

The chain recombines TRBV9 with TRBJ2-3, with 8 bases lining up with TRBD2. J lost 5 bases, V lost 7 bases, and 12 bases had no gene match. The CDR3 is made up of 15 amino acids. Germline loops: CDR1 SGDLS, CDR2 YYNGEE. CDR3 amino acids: CASSPAGALRDTQYF. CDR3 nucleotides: TGTGCCAGCTCCCCAGCGGGGGCCCTTAGAGATACGCAGTATTTT.

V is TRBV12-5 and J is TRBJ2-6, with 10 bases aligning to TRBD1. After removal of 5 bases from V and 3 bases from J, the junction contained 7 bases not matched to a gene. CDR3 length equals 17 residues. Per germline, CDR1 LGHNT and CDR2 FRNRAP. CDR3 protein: CASGEDRGGFGANVLTF. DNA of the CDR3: TGTGCTAGTGGTGAGGACAGGGGGGGATTTGGGGCCAACGTCCTGACTTTC. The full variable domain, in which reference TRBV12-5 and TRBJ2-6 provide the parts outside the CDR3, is DARVTQTPRHKVTEMGQEVTMRCQPILGHNTVFWYRQTMMQGLELLAYFRNRAPLDDSGMPKDRFSAEMPDATLATLKIQPSEPRDSAVYFCASGEDRGGFGANVLTFGAGSRLTVL.

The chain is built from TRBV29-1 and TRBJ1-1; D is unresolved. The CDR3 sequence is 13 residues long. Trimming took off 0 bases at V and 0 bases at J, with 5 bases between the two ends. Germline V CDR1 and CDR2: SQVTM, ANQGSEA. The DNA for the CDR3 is TGCAGCGTTGAAGAGGGCATGAACACTGAAGCTTTCTTT. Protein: CSVEEGMNTEAFF.

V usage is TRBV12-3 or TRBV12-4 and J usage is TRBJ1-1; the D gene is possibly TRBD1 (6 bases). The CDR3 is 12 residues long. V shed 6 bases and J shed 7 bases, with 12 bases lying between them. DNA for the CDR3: TGTGCCAGCAGCAGAACAGGGAGTGAAGCTTTCTTT. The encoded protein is CASSRTGSEAFF.

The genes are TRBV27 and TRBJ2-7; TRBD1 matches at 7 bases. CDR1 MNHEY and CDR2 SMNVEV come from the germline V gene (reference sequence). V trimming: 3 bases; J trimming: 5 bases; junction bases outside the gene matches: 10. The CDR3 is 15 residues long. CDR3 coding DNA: TGTGCCAGCAGTTTGGTACAGGGGACGGTCCACGAGCAGTACTTC. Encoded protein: CASSLVQGTVHEQYF.

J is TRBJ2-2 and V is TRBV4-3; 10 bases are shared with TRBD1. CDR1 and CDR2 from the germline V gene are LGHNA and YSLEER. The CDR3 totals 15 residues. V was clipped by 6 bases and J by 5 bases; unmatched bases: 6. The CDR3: CASRQDRGRTGELFF. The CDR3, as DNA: TGCGCCAGCAGGCAGGACAGGGGGAGGACCGGGGAGCTGTTTTTT.

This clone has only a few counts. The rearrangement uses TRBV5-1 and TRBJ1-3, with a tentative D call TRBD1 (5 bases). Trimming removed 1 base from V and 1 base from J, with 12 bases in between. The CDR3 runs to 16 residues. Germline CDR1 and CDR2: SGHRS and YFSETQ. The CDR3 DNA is TGCGCCAGCAGCTTGTATTCCGGGGGGTCTGGAAACACCATATATTTT. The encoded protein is CASSLYSGGSGNTIYF.

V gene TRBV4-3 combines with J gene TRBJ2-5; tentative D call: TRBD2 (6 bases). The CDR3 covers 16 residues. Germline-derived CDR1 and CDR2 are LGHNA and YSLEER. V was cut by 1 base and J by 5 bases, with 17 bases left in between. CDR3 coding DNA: TGCGCCAGCAGCCAAGGAGGAGTGATCCGGGGGGAGACCCAGTACTTC. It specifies CASSQGGVIRGETQYF.

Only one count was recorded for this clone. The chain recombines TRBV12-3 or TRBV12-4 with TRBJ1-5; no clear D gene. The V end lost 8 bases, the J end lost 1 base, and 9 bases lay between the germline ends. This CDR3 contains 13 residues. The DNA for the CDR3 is TGTGCCAGCCCCGGGAGGAGCAATCAGCCCCAGCATTTT. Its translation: CASPGRSNQPQHF.

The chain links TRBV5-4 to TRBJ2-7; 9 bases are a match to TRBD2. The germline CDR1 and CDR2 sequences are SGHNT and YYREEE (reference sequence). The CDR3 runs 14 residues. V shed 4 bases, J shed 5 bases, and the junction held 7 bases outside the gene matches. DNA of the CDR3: TGTGCCAGCAGCCCGCTAGCGGGGATCGACGAGCAGTACTTC. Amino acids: CASSPLAGIDEQYF.

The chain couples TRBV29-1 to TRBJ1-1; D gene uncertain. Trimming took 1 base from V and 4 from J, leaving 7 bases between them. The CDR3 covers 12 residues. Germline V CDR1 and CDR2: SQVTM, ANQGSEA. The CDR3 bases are TGCAGCGTTGAAGGGCGGGCCACTGAAGCTTTCTTT. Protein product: CSVEGRATEAFF.

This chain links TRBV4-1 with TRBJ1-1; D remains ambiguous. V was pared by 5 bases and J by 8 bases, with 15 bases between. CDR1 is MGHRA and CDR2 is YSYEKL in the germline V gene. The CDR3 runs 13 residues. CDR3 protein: CASSWGGATEAFF. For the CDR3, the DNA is TGCGCCAGCAGCTGGGGAGGAGCAACCGAAGCTTTCTTT.

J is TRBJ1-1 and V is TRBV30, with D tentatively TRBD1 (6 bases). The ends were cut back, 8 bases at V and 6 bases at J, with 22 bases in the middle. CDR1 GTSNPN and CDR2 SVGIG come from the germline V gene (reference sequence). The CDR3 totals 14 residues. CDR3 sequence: CALWQGNFIPEAFF. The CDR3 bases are TGTGCCCTATGGCAGGGGAATTTTATCCCTGAAGCTTTCTTT. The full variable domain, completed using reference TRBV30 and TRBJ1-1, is SQTIHQWPATLVQPVGSPLSLECTVEGTSNPNLYWYRQAAGRGLQLLFYSVGIGQISSEVPQNLSASRPQDRQFILSSKKLLLSDSGFYLCALWQGNFIPEAFFGQGTRLTVV.

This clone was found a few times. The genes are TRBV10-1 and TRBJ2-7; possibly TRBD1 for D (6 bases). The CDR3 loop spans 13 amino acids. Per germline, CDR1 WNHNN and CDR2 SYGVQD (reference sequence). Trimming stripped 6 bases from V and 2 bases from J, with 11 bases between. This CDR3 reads CASSRDIPYEQYF. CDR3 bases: TGCGCCAGCAGCCGGGACATCCCCTACGAGCAGTACTTC.

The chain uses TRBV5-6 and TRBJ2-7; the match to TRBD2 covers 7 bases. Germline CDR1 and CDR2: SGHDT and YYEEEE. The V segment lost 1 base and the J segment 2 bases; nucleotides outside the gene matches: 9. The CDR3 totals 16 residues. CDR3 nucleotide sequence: TGTGCCAGCAGCTTGTGGGGAGGGGAGGCCCCCTACGAGCAGTACTTC. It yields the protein CASSLWGGEAPYEQYF.

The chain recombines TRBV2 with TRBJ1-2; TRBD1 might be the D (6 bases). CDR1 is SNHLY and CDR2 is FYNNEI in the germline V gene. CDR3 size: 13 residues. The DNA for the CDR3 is TGTGCAGACTCCCGGGACACCAACTATGGCTACACCTTC. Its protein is CADSRDTNYGYTF.

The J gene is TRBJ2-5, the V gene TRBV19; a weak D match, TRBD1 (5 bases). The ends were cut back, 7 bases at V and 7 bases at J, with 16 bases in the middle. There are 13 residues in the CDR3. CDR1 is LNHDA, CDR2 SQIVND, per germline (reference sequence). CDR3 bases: TGTGCCAGTAAGGTCCAGGGTCAACCGACCCAGTACTTC. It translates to CASKVQGQPTQYF.

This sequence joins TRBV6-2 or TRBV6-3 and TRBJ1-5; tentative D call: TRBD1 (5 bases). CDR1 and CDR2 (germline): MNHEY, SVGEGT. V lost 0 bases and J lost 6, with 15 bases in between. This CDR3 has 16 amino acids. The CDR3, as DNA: TGTGCCAGCAGTTACTCTCTCCAGGGTTGGGGTCAGCCCCAGCATTTT. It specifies CASSYSLQGWGQPQHF.

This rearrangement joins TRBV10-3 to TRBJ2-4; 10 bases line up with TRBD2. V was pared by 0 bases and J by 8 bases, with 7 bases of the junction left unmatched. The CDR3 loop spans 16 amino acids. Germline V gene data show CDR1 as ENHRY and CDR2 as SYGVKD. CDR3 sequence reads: CAISESISGGRDIQYF. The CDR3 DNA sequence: TGTGCCATCAGTGAGTCGATTAGCGGGGGGAGGGACATTCAGTACTTC.

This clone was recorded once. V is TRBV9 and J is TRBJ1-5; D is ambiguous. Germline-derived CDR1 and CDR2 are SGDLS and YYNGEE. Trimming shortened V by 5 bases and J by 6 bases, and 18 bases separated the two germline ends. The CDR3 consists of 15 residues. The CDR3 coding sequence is TGTGCCAGCAGTACCGGAGGCGCTGCGGGTCAGCCCCAGCATTTT. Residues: CASSTGGAAGQPQHF. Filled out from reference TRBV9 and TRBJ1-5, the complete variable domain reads DSGVTQTPKHLITATGQRVTLRCSPRSGDLSVYWYQQSLDQGLQFLIQYYNGEERAKGNILERFSAQQFPDLHSELNLSSLELGDSALYFCASSTGGAAGQPQHFGDGTRLSIL.

The CDR3 loop reads CASSAGMDGYTF. Written as DNA, the CDR3 is TGTGCCAGCAGCGCAGGGATGGATGGCTACACCTTC. J is TRBJ1-2 and V is TRBV5-6, with D possibly matching TRBD1 (5 bases). Germline assignment: CDR1 SGHDT and CDR2 YYEEEE. CDR3 length: 12 amino acids. Trimming removed 4 bases at V and 6 bases at J, with 10 bases between.

Written as DNA, the CDR3 is TGTGCCAGCAGTTTGGGTCTAGCGGGGTCCCAAGAGACCCAGTACTTC. Encoded protein: CASSLGLAGSQETQYF. The gene calls are TRBV28 and TRBJ2-5; TRBD2 matches 9 bases. J lost 1 base, V lost 3 bases, and 6 bases had no gene match. The length of the CDR3 is 16 residues. Germline assignment: CDR1 MDHEN and CDR2 SYDVKM.